This TCR beta chain is drawn from a study of vaccination and CD4 T cells after COVID-19 (dated by TCRdb to 2021 to 2024). General notes on the study: Convalescent patients had a positive SARS-CoV-2 result on nasal swab PCR, and of these patients, several had mild disease and one had severe disease. Post-vaccine blood samples were collected a median of around 70 days after the second vaccine dose, ranging from roughly 13 to 250 days. Culture stimuli were overlapping spike peptide pools from SARS-CoV-2 and from the common cold coronaviruses HCoV-NL63, HCoV-OC43 and HCoV-229E. In approximately eleven COVID-19 convalescent patients and several infection-naive healthy vaccine recipients, the spike-specific CD4+ TCR repertoire before mRNA vaccination was compared with the repertoire after mRNA vaccination. Control cultures received a CEFX viral epitope pool as the positive control, an HIV-1 Nef peptide pool as the negative control, or no peptide. Participants received two doses of either the Pfizer-BioNTech BNT162b2 vaccine (n=8) or the Moderna mRNA-1273 vaccine (n=2). Post-COVID blood samples from convalescent patients were collected a median of roughly 100 days after diagnosis, with a range of roughly 30 to 170 days. The convalescent cohort comprised six males and four females, including two Hispanic individuals, seven Caucasians, two Asians and one multiracial person. What the research found in general, with its limitations: In convalescent patients, nearly all vaccine-specific clones (304 of 307) were found to be mono-reactive for SARS-CoV-2 spike rather than cross-reactive with common cold coronaviruses. The median count of SARS-CoV-2-reactive clonotypes went up from 21 after infection to about 40 after vaccination, although the change was not significant. Relatively few convalescent patients were included in the study, and early timepoints after natural infection were not analyzed. Among convalescent patients, a median about 86% of the SARS-CoV-2-reactive clones seen after vaccination appeared only after vaccination, which suggests priming specific to the vaccine.

To prepare the library, PCR was applied. TCR sequencing of DNA from cultured CD4+ T cells used the Oncomine TCR Beta short-read assay at the Johns Hopkins FTIC core. The QIAamp micro DNA kit was used to extract genomic DNA from the cultured CD4+ T cells. The Oncomine TCR Beta libraries from cultured CD4+ T cells were pooled using unique dual indexes and then sequenced on an Illumina iSeq 100. The original pipeline was this. Non-productive sequences were removed, and CDR3s not starting with C, not ending with F or W, or shorter than 7 amino acids were discarded. The MANAFEST web application identified antigen-specific clonotypes by comparing peptide-stimulated wells against reference wells and other culture wells. To be called positive, a clone needed an FDR below 0.05, an odds ratio above 5, and a productive frequency above 0.1% in at least two of three replicate wells. A clonotype was classed as cross-reactive if the clonotype showed significant expansion both in SARS-CoV-2 spike wells and in at least one common cold coronavirus spike condition. Levenshtein distances (stringdist) and unrooted phylogenetic trees (ape) in R version 3.6.1 were used to assess CDR3 homology. Using fastp trimming at Q25 and MiXCR clonotype assembly, TCRdb reanalyzed the public sequencing data and kept in-frame beta chains. CDR3 protein duplicates are merged, each entry listing the most common genes and DNA. None of the V and J calls come from the authors' own analysis; TCRdb made them. This sample gives approximately 9,900 distinct CDR3 sequences in total; about 49% of them show up just once. The ten most abundant clones make up more than 15% of the sample.

V was cut back by 5 bases and J by 1 base, leaving a gap of 10 bases between them. Via the germline V gene, CDR1 is SGHTA and CDR2 FQGTGA. Including the terminal cysteine and phenylalanine, the CDR3 comprises 14 residues. The only DNA kept is the CDR3, 42 bases in frame from the first base. Sample treatment or condition, as interpreted from the label and publication: approximately nine-day PBMC culture with coronavirus spike peptide pools or control peptides (ViraFEST assay). To expand antigen-specific T cells with peptide pools and then pick out the expanded clonotypes through TCR sequencing, the study relied on the ViraFEST assay. The convalescent patients' positive SARS-CoV-2 PCR tests fell between March and December 2020, which was before the Alpha, Beta and Delta variants emerged in the United States. Each well held 2.2 million or so PBMCs cultured with 9 to 10 ug/ml peptide pools in IMDM containing around 5% human AB serum and roughly 9 IU/ml IL-2. Half of the culture medium was replaced with fresh IL-2-containing medium on days 3 and 7. After approximately eleven days of culture, CD4+ T cells were isolated by negative selection using the EasySep CD4+ T cell isolation kit. Ficoll-Paque Plus gradient centrifugation was used to isolate PBMCs from whole blood, and the isolated PBMCs were then either used fresh or cryopreserved at -140C. Culture conditions were generally each tested in triplicate wells.

Comment on this clonotype: No cognate antigen has been identified for it. No base quality values were provided; no much bigger clone lies one nucleotide off.

This receptor was taken from a human donor who had recovered from COVID-19. The sequenced sample was CD4+ T cells from blood, cultured in vitro. Recombination linked TRBV7-3 to TRBJ2-3, with the D gene too uncertain to name. The nucleotides are TGTGCCAGCAGCCTACTTGGCCGCACAGATACGCAGTATTTT. Translated, it reads CASSLLGRTDTQYF.